The 7 T cell receptor beta chains below were found in one sample sequenced in a study of human T cells and chemical hapten exposure. Sample time point: pre-sensitization, week 0. Noted treatment: therapeutic diphenylcyclopropenone sensitization with weekly scalp DPC. Using its own MiXCR run on the RACE reads, TCRdb lists one record per CDR3 protein. The data hold 200,000 to 300,000 distinct CDR3 sequences, with over 8% observed a single time. Here the sequenced sample was whole blood, taken in connection with sensitization to the hapten diphenylcyclopropenone (DPC). Receptors were obtained from a woman in her thirties or forties with alopecia areata. Some clones in this sample may be carry-over from other donors' samples.

The chain links TRBV5-1 to TRBJ2-1; TRBD2 matches at 9 bases. Germline V gene data show CDR1 as SGHRS and CDR2 as YFSETQ. V was pared by 1 base and J by 0 bases, with 14 bases of the junction left unmatched. This CDR3 region has 20 residues. CDR3 bases: TGCGCCAGCAGCTTGCCTCGAGCGGGAGGAACCGGAAGCTCCTACAATGAGCAGTTCTTC. Its translation: CASSLPRAGGTGSSYNEQFF.

This clonotype was observed a few times. The J gene is TRBJ2-5, the V gene TRBV7-2; tentative D call: TRBD1 (6 bases). Deletions cut 1 base from V and 8 bases from J, with 11 bases between. Germline V gene data show CDR1 as SGHTA and CDR2 as FQGNSA. This CDR3 contains 13 residues. Here the CDR3 reads CASSLGRQATQYF. In nucleotides, the CDR3 is TGTGCCAGCAGCTTAGGGCGACAGGCCACCCAGTACTTC.

The chain employs TRBV7-6 and TRBJ2-7; TRBD2 agrees at 9 bases. CDR1 and CDR2 from the germline V gene are SGHVS and FNYEAQ. The CDR3 consists of 15 residues. The V and J ends lost 1 base and 7 bases, in that order; junction bases with no gene match: 8. For the CDR3, the DNA is TGTGCCAGCAGCTTAGAGACCCTAGCGGGAAGTGAGCAGTACTTC. This translates into CASSLETLAGSEQYF. Combining the CDR3 with reference TRBV7-6 and TRBJ2-7 gives the whole variable domain GAGVSQSPRYKVTKRGQDVALRCDPISGHVSLYWYRQALGQGPEFLTYFNYEAQQDKSGLPNDRFSAERPEGSISTLTIQRTEQRDSAMYRCASSLETLAGSEQYFGPGTRLTVT.

This clonotype came up a few times. The V gene is TRBV20-1, the J gene TRBJ2-1; 10 bases align to TRBD2. CDR1 DFQATT and CDR2 SNEGSKA come from the germline V gene (reference sequence). Trimming at V came to 1 base and at J to 10 bases, leaving 7 bases not matched to a gene. The CDR3 length is 14 residues. The CDR3 here is CSARGLAGAREQFF. The CDR3, as DNA: TGCAGTGCTAGAGGGCTAGCGGGAGCTAGGGAGCAGTTCTTC.

The chain has TRBV4-3 and TRBJ1-5, with TRBD1 identical over 10 bases. The CDR3 contains 19 residues. Trimming at V came to 4 bases and at J to 6 bases, leaving 18 bases not matched to a gene. CDR1 is LGHNA and CDR2 is YSLEER in the germline V gene. Written as DNA, the CDR3 is TGCGCCAGCAGCCCCACGGGTCCATCCGGACAGGGGGTTCGTCAGCCCCAGCATTTT. Protein sequence: CASSPTGPSGQGVRQPQHF.

This clonotype was seen a handful of times. This chain links TRBV5-4 with TRBJ2-7, with 9 bases fitting TRBD2. Germline assignment: CDR1 SGHNT and CDR2 YYREEE (reference sequence). The CDR3 has 14 amino acids. The ends lost 7 bases at V and 1 base at J; junction bases unmatched: 6. For the CDR3, the DNA is TGTGCCAGCTCGGGCGGGAGGGGGTCCTACGAGCAGTACTTC. This gives the protein CASSGGRGSYEQYF.

The J gene is TRBJ2-3, the V gene TRBV7-2; D gene ambiguous. Germline assignment: CDR1 SGHTA and CDR2 FQGNSA. V gave up 1 base and J gave up 6 bases, with 20 bases separating them. The CDR3 covers 17 residues. In DNA form, the CDR3 reads TGTGCCAGCAGCTTAGGTGGTCACCCCTTCTACACGGATACGCAGTATTTT. Protein: CASSLGGHPFYTDTQYF.